The 31 T cell receptor beta chains listed next were all sequenced from one sample in a study of blood T cell repertoires in COVID-19. Here immunoSEQ multiplex PCR was the method, and the copy in TCRdb shows in-frame clones only, minus some. Among tens of thousands of clones, 80% to 90% were seen once, and the ten largest hold 7% to 9%. The sequenced sample consisted of peripheral blood. The receptors originated from a human donor with acute or convalescent COVID-19. The donor label of this sample is uncertain.

The chain uses TRBV11-2 and TRBJ2-1, with TRBD2 as a possible D gene (6 bases). Trimming stripped 6 bases from V and 1 base from J, with 16 bases between. This CDR3 spans 16 amino acids. Germline lookup yields CDR1 SGHAT and CDR2 FQNNGV. CDR3 sequence: CASSPSGSPSYNEQFF. The DNA of the CDR3 is TGTGCCAGCAGTCCGAGCGGGTCACCTTCCTACAATGAGCAGTTCTTC.

V is TRBV5-6 and J is TRBJ1-3; D gene unclear. Per the germline V gene, CDR1 is SGHDT and CDR2 is YYEEEE. The CDR3 is 17 residues long. V lost 4 bases to trimming and J lost 0 bases, with 17 bases between them. Here the CDR3 DNA reads TGTGCCAGCAGCGCAAATTGGAGACGGGACTCTGGAAACACCATATATTTT. This codes for CASSANWRRDSGNTIYF.

V and J are TRBV6-2 or TRBV6-3 and TRBJ2-1, with 14 bases identical to TRBD2. J gave up 6 bases and V 5 bases, and 3 bases lay outside the gene matches. The CDR3 contains 15 residues. Germline-derived CDR1 and CDR2 are MNHEY and SVGEGT. The CDR3 loop reads CASSPGTSGGNEQFF. DNA of the CDR3: TGTGCCAGCAGTCCCGGGACTAGCGGGGGCAATGAGCAGTTCTTC.

V is TRBV6-5 and J is TRBJ2-5, with TRBD2 matching 12 bases. The CDR3 totals 14 residues. From germline, CDR1 is MNHEY and CDR2 SVGAGI. The ends lost 6 bases at V and 4 bases at J; junction bases unmatched: 3. The CDR3 sequence: CASSGLAGRETQYF. For the CDR3, the DNA is TGTGCCAGCAGCGGACTAGCGGGGAGAGAGACCCAGTACTTC.

The rearrangement uses TRBV7-3 and TRBJ1-1; D is perhaps TRBD1 (5 bases). The CDR3 runs 13 residues. Germline V gene lookup returns CDR1 SGHTA and CDR2 FQGTGA. The germline V and J ends were trimmed by 6 bases and 1 base, with 9 bases remaining between them. The CDR3 here is CASSRQPNTEAFF. The CDR3 DNA sequence: TGTGCCAGCAGTCGACAGCCGAACACTGAAGCTTTCTTT.

This clone was seen more than once but under ten times. CDR3 in amino acids: CASSRTGEIYEQYF. As DNA, the CDR3 is TGTGCCAGCAGCCGGACAGGGGAGATCTACGAGCAGTACTTC. J is TRBJ2-7 and V is TRBV6-2 or TRBV6-3, with 9 bases identical to TRBD1. V lost 6 bases and J lost 3; bases outside the gene matches: 6. The CDR3 totals 14 residues. From germline, CDR1 is MNHEY and CDR2 SVGEGT.

V usage is TRBV19 and J usage is TRBJ1-4; D unresolved. V lost 6 bases to trimming and J lost 8 bases, with 13 bases between them. The CDR3 runs 13 residues. Germline V gene sequence: CDR1 LNHDA, CDR2 SQIVND (reference sequence). The CDR3 DNA reads TGTGCCAGTAGACGAGACGGGTGGGAAAAACTGTTTTTT. As protein: CASRRDGWEKLFF.

The CDR3 region has the DNA TGTGCCAGCAGCTTAGCCGGTCTTGGCTATGGCTACACCTTC. This codes for CASSLAGLGYGYTF. The chain has TRBV7-9 and TRBJ1-2; D is unclear. Germline CDR1 and CDR2: SEHNR and FQNEAQ (reference sequence). CDR3 size: 14 residues. With 0 bases removed from V and 4 bases from J, the gap between germline ends came to 9 bases.

The chain combines TRBV18 with TRBJ2-2, with a possible D match to TRBD2 (6 bases). The V gene lost 1 base and the J gene lost 0 bases, with 12 bases spanning the gap. This CDR3 region has 17 residues. Germline lookup yields CDR1 KGHSH and CDR2 LQKENI. The CDR3 here is CASSPQPGTANTGELFF. The CDR3 DNA is TGTGCCAGCTCACCACAACCCGGGACTGCGAACACCGGGGAGCTGTTTTTT.

CDR3 residues: CASSTGLAASYEQYF. The CDR3 DNA follows: TGTGCCAGCAGCACTGGACTAGCGGCCTCCTACGAGCAGTACTTC. The chain links TRBV6-2 or TRBV6-3 to TRBJ2-7, with 10 bases lining up with TRBD2. This CDR3 is built from 15 residues. With V trimmed by 6 bases and J by 0 bases, 5 bases remained unmatched. Per the germline V gene, CDR1 is MNHEY and CDR2 is SVGEGT.

The J gene is TRBJ2-3, the V gene TRBV11-3; the D gene is possibly TRBD2 (5 bases). This CDR3 has 13 amino acids. Germline V CDR1 and CDR2: SGHNT, YENEEA. V was shortened by 5 bases and J by 3 bases, with 9 bases between the two germline ends. CDR3 coding DNA: TGTGCCAGCAGCCTCGGACTGACAGATACGCAGTATTTT. Its protein is CASSLGLTDTQYF.

J is TRBJ2-3 and V is TRBV23-1; 11 bases line up with TRBD1. TRBV23-1 is given ORF status, its function remaining uncertain. V dropped 0 bases and J dropped 5; count of bases not matched to a gene: 1. This CDR3 has 15 residues. CDR3 sequence: CASSQSDRGLDTQYF. In nucleotides, the CDR3 is TGCGCCAGCAGTCAATCGGACAGGGGGCTAGATACGCAGTATTTT.

The chain is built from TRBV6-5 and TRBJ2-5, with 7 bases aligning to TRBD1. The CDR3 contains 15 residues. J gave up 1 base and V 6 bases, and 8 bases lay outside the gene matches. Germline assignment: CDR1 MNHEY and CDR2 SVGAGI. The CDR3 sequence is CASRPRDSLQETQYF. The CDR3 DNA sequence: TGTGCCAGCAGGCCCCGGGACAGCCTCCAAGAGACCCAGTACTTC.

This clone was counted once. The chain combines TRBV19 with TRBJ1-6; TRBD1 is a possible D gene (5 bases). The length of the CDR3 is 14 residues. Trimming removed 5 bases from V and 9 bases from J, with 14 bases in between. The germline V gene has CDR1 LNHDA and CDR2 SQIVND (reference sequence). The DNA of the CDR3 is TGTGCCAGTAGTCCGACGCAGGGTTTTTCACCCCTCCACTTT. Encoded protein: CASSPTQGFSPLHF.

This clone was observed once. The CDR3 nucleotides are TGTGCCAGCAGCGTAGACGGCCAGGGAACTAGCACAGATACGCAGTATTTT. Encoded protein: CASSVDGQGTSTDTQYF. The V gene is TRBV9, the J gene TRBJ2-3, with D possibly TRBD1 on 5 matching bases. The V gene lost 0 bases and the J gene lost 0 bases, with 14 bases spanning the gap. The CDR3 spans 17 residues. Germline loops: CDR1 SGDLS, CDR2 YYNGEE.

V usage is TRBV5-1 and J usage is TRBJ2-5; TRBD1 agrees at 7 bases. V shed 0 bases and J 5 bases; nucleotides not matched to a gene: 4. This CDR3 has 14 amino acids. Germline V gene sequence: CDR1 SGHRS, CDR2 YFSETQ. This CDR3 is CASSLDRGWETQYF. In DNA form, the CDR3 reads TGCGCCAGCAGCTTGGACAGGGGTTGGGAGACCCAGTACTTC.

The chain uses TRBV11-3 and TRBJ1-6, with D uncertain. Germline V lookup: CDR1 SGHNT, CDR2 YENEEA. The V end was cut by 0 bases, the J end by 8 bases, with 5 bases between. CDR3 length: 13 amino acids. The CDR3 here is CASSLDEDSPLHF. CDR3 DNA: TGTGCCAGCAGCTTAGATGAGGATTCACCCCTCCACTTT.

This clone appeared a few times. V gene TRBV4-1 combines with J gene TRBJ1-3; the match to TRBD1 covers 8 bases. The CDR3 covers 15 residues. Per germline, CDR1 MGHRA and CDR2 YSYEKL. The junction had 5 bases not matched to a gene; V was cut back by 0 bases and J by 7 bases. The CDR3 DNA sequence: TGCGCCAGCAGCCAAGATTTTCCAGGGGGCAACACCATATATTTT. Translation: CASSQDFPGGNTIYF.

This clone was picked up a small number of times. This chain joins TRBV24-1 and TRBJ2-2, with 8 bases lining up with TRBD1. The V segment lost 6 bases and the J segment 5 bases; nucleotides outside the gene matches: 4. CDR3 length: 14 residues. Germline V gives CDR1 KGHDR, CDR2 SFDVKD. Here the CDR3 reads CATSWTGSTGELFF. For the CDR3, the DNA is TGTGCCACCAGTTGGACAGGGTCGACCGGGGAGCTGTTTTTT.

This clone is a singleton in its sample. V and J are TRBV3-1 (or the pseudogene TRBV3-2) and TRBJ2-7; the D gene is possibly TRBD2 (5 bases). Trimming took 7 bases from V and 4 from J, leaving 17 bases between them. From germline, CDR1 is LGHDT and CDR2 YNNKEL (reference sequence). CDR3 length: 14 amino acids. The CDR3 coding sequence is TGTGCCAGCAACCTAGCCGGGCAGCCATACGAGCAGTACTTC. Protein sequence: CASNLAGQPYEQYF.

The chain has TRBV3-1 (or the pseudogene TRBV3-2) and TRBJ2-1, with D tentatively TRBD2 (6 bases). The CDR3 extends over 15 amino acids. The germline V and J ends were trimmed by 4 bases and 1 base, with 11 bases remaining between them. CDR1 and CDR2 (germline): LGHDT, YNNKEL (reference sequence). In DNA form, the CDR3 reads TGTGCCAGCAGCCCCTCACGGGGGTCCTACAATGAGCAGTTCTTC. Translating it yields CASSPSRGSYNEQFF.

This clone was seen once. The CDR3 sequence is CARIPRLGGHDEAFF. As DNA, the CDR3 is TGTGCCAGAATTCCGAGACTGGGAGGTCATGATGAAGCTTTCTTT. This sequence joins TRBV19 and TRBJ1-1; D is unresolved. CDR1 and CDR2 (germline): LNHDA, SQIVND (reference sequence). V was clipped by 9 bases and J by 7 bases, with 24 bases between them. The CDR3 consists of 15 residues.

The chain couples TRBV11-2 to TRBJ2-3; D call uncertain. The CDR3 has 13 amino acids. The germline gives CDR1 SGHAT, CDR2 FQNNGV. Trimming took 3 bases from V and 2 from J, leaving 6 bases between them. CDR3 protein: CASSFLSTDTQYF. CDR3 sequence (DNA): TGTGCCAGCAGCTTTCTCTCCACAGATACGCAGTATTTT.

CDR3 sequence (DNA): TGTGCCAGCAGCCCGGCACTTCACACGGGATACAATGAGCAGTTCTTC. It is translated as CASSPALHTGYNEQFF. The rearrangement links TRBV11-3 to TRBJ2-1; the D gene is possibly TRBD2 (5 bases). Germline loops: CDR1 SGHNT, CDR2 YENEEA. Trimming left V 5 bases short and J 4 bases short, with 18 bases between. CDR3 length: 16 amino acids.

The chain recombines TRBV14 with TRBJ2-7, with a possible D match to TRBD1 (6 bases). V was cut by 5 bases and J by 0 bases, with 14 bases left in between. Germline CDR1 SGHDN, CDR2 FVKESK. The CDR3 totals 15 residues. The CDR3 sequence: CASSSGRQVSYEQYF. In DNA, the CDR3 is TGTGCCAGCAGCTCAGGGAGACAGGTCTCCTACGAGCAGTACTTC. The whole variable domain, filled in from reference TRBV14 and TRBJ2-7, reads EAGVTQFPSHSVIEKGQTVTLRCDPISGHDNLYWYRRVMGKEIKFLLHFVKESKQDESGMPNNRFLAERTGGTYSTLKVQPAELEDSGVYFCASSSGRQVSYEQYFGPGTRLTVT.

The sample holds a few counts of this clone. The chain couples TRBV30 to TRBJ1-3; weak D call: TRBD1 (5 bases). This CDR3 is built from 15 residues. Germline values: CDR1 GTSNPN, CDR2 SVGIG (reference sequence). V was shortened by 2 bases and J by 3 bases, with 14 bases between the two germline ends. The chain's CDR3 is CAWSTQGGFGNTIYF. CDR3 sequence (DNA): TGTGCCTGGAGTACCCAGGGAGGTTTTGGAAACACCATATATTTT.

Only one count was recorded for this clone. This rearrangement joins TRBV28 to TRBJ2-7, with 10 bases that match TRBD1. V lost 4 bases, J lost 6 bases, and 9 bases stayed unmatched. This CDR3 comprises 15 residues. Germline CDR1 and CDR2: MDHEN and SYDVKM. The CDR3 nucleotides read TGTGCCAGCAGTTGGCGGGACAGGGGCTCAAGCGAGCAGTACTTC. Its protein product is CASSWRDRGSSEQYF.

In this sample, this clone turned up a few times. This chain connects TRBV2 to TRBJ1-1; D is uncertain. Per the germline V gene, CDR1 is SNHLY and CDR2 is FYNNEI. With 7 bases removed from V and 1 base from J, the gap between germline ends came to 10 bases. CDR3 size: 13 residues. CDR3 sequence reads: CASTLTGNTEAFF. In nucleotides, the CDR3 is TGTGCCAGCACCCTGACGGGGAACACTGAAGCTTTCTTT.

This chain's CDR3 is CASSLGGTVNTEAFF. Here the CDR3 DNA reads TGTGCCAGCAGTTTAGGAGGGACAGTTAACACTGAAGCTTTCTTT. The chain employs TRBV28 and TRBJ1-1, with 7 bases fitting TRBD1. The junction had 5 bases not matched to a gene; V was cut back by 2 bases and J by 2 bases. Germline values: CDR1 MDHEN, CDR2 SYDVKM. The length of the CDR3 is 15 residues. The full variable domain, in which reference TRBV28 and TRBJ1-1 provide the parts outside the CDR3, is DVKVTQSSRYLVKRTGEKVFLECVQDMDHENMFWYRQDPGLGLRLIYFSYDVKMKEKGDIPEGYSVSREKKERFSLILESASTNQTSMYLCASSLGGTVNTEAFFGQGTRLTVV.

This clone was counted a single time. This chain joins TRBV2 and TRBJ2-6; D is uncertain. Germline CDR1 reads SNHLY; CDR2 reads FYNNEI. V gave up 3 bases and J gave up 0 bases, with 9 bases separating them. This CDR3 contains 16 residues. CDR3 sequence reads: CASSDVPSSGANVLTF. CDR3 bases: TGTGCCAGCAGTGATGTCCCGAGCTCTGGGGCCAACGTCCTGACTTTC.

The gene calls are TRBV28 and TRBJ1-2; TRBD1 agrees at 7 bases. The CDR3 has 14 amino acids. V lost 2 bases, J lost 6 bases, and 6 bases stayed unmatched. The germline CDR1 and CDR2 sequences are MDHEN and SYDVKM. CDR3 residues: CASSLTGVPDGYTF. The CDR3 bases are TGTGCCAGCAGTTTAACAGGGGTCCCTGATGGCTACACCTTC.